Below are 15 T cell receptor beta chains sequenced from a single sample in a study of tumor and adjacent non-tumor tissue in lung cancer. TCRbeta libraries were built with three rounds of nested PCR, modified from ARM-PCR. TCRdb redid the calling of the multiplex PCR reads with MiXCR, one entry per CDR3 protein. The data hold roughly 150,000 distinct CDR3 sequences, with 66% observed a single time. No cell sorting was done before RNA was extracted from the tissue. Sequencing input: lung tumor tissue. Source of these receptors: a man in his fifties or sixties with small cell lung cancer.

The J gene is TRBJ1-5, the V gene TRBV4-1; the D is unclear. Germline V gene sequence: CDR1 MGHRA, CDR2 YSYEKL. The V end lost 0 bases, the J end lost 3 bases, and 18 bases lay between the germline ends. The CDR3 covers 18 residues. CDR3 coding DNA: TGCGCCAGCAGCCAAGAAGCCTCCTGGGCCCTTCTCAATCAGCCCCAGCATTTT. Translating it yields CASSQEASWALLNQPQHF.

A word on this clonotype: Germline is not matched at one junction end, which may reflect a read error. V gene TRBV20-1 combines with J gene TRBJ2-1, with TRBD1 matching 8 bases. There are 16 residues in the CDR3. Germline V gives CDR1 DFQATT, CDR2 SNEGSKA (reference sequence). CDR3 protein: CSARGRGRGLNNGQFF. The CDR3 DNA reads as TGCAGTGCTAGAGGCAGAGGCAGGGGGCTCAACAATGGGCAGTTCTTC.

As concerns this clonotype: A much larger clone sits a single nucleotide away, making a read error possible. The chain has TRBV4-2 and TRBJ2-5, with 7 bases fitting TRBD2. The CDR3 spans 15 residues. Germline lookup yields CDR1 LGHNA and CDR2 YNFKEQ. The CDR3: CASTPRLASEETLYF. Written as DNA, the CDR3 is TGTGCCAGCACCCCAAGACTAGCTAGCGAAGAGACCCTGTACTTC.

With regard to this clonotype: A read error is possible here, since a much larger clone lies one base away. The rearrangement joins TRBV12-3 or TRBV12-4 to TRBJ1-2, with D tentatively TRBD1 (6 bases). This CDR3 has 16 residues. V lost 0 bases and J lost 8, with 19 bases in between. CDR3 coding DNA: TGTGCCAGCAGTTTAGCGGGAAGCAGGGGAATTTGGGGCTACACCTTC. Translation gives CASSLAGSRGIWGYTF.

The gene calls are TRBV29-1 and TRBJ2-7, with D maybe TRBD2 (6 bases). The CDR3 extends over 13 amino acids. V was shortened by 4 bases and J by 5 bases, with 15 bases between the two germline ends. Germline V gene lookup returns CDR1 SQVTM and CDR2 ANQGSEA. The CDR3 here is CSVAGEDRDEQYF. As DNA, the CDR3 is TGCAGCGTTGCGGGGGAGGACCGGGACGAGCAGTACTTC.

This clonotype was seen just once. This CDR3 is missing its conserved last phenylalanine or tryptophan, likely due to a read error. The rearrangement joins TRBV12-3 or TRBV12-4 to TRBJ2-7; TRBD2 agrees at 7 bases. Losses at the gene ends were 3 bases for V and 3 bases for J; bases not matched to a gene: 2. The CDR3 is 13 residues long. The CDR3 protein is CASSFGDYYEQYI. CDR3 sequence (DNA): TGTGCCAGCAGTTTTGGGGACTACTACGAGCAGTACATC.

With respect to this clonotype: The junction differs from germline at one of its ends, possibly a read error. The rearrangement uses TRBV29-1 and TRBJ2-2; no clear D gene. The CDR3 consists of 15 residues. The germline V gene has CDR1 SQVTM and CDR2 ANQGSEA. This CDR3 reads CSAIVGSVNTGELFF. The CDR3, as DNA: TGCAGCGCCATAGTGGGCTCGGTGAACACAGGGGAGCTGTTTTTT.

The count of this clonotype is one. A junction end diverges from the germline sequence, so it may reflect a read error. The chain has TRBV11-2 and TRBJ2-1; unclear D gene. Germline CDR1 and CDR2: SGHAT and FQNNGV. This CDR3 comprises 15 residues. The CDR3 loop is CVSSLADPTYNEQFF. As DNA, the CDR3 is TGTGTCAGCAGCTTGGCGGACCCAACCTACAATGAGCAGTTCTTT.

On this clonotype: A much larger clone sits a single nucleotide away, making a read error possible. The gene calls are TRBV6-5 and TRBJ2-1; 11 nucleotides match TRBD2. The junction had 20 bases not matched to a gene; V was cut back by 4 bases and J by 9 bases. CDR3 length: 19 residues. Germline V lookup: CDR1 MNHEY, CDR2 SVGAGI. The CDR3 loop is CASSSYPPELAGVGGEQFF. CDR3 nucleotide sequence: TGTGCCAGCAGTTCATATCCCCCGGAACTAGCGGGAGTAGGTGGTGAGCAGTTCTTC.

Of note for this clonotype: It may be a read error: a sequence one base away is much more abundant. The chain couples TRBV6-5 to TRBJ2-2, with 9 nucleotides matching TRBD2. V dropped 10 bases and J dropped 7; count of bases not matched to a gene: 10. Germline-derived CDR1 and CDR2 are MNHEY and SVGAGI. The CDR3 is 14 residues long. The CDR3 here is CATRHSGSNGELFF. CDR3 coding DNA: TGTGCCACCAGACATAGCGGGAGTAACGGGGAGCTGTTTTTT.

Worth noting for this clonotype: The conserved phenylalanine or tryptophan normally closing the CDR3 is absent here, so this likely arose from a read error. Because the CDR3's place on the DNA is in doubt, the DNA is left out and the CDR3 is given as listed by TCRdb. CDR3 residues: CASSQESAGNADTQYS. The chain couples TRBV4-1 to TRBJ2-3; the table's D call, TRBD2, was not checked against the DNA. In germline, CDR1 is MGHRA, CDR2 YSYEKL. The CDR3 length equals 16 residues, ends included.

The chain combines TRBV6-5 with TRBJ1-4; weak D call: TRBD1 (5 bases). V lost 8 bases and J lost 6, with 19 bases in between. CDR1 and CDR2 (germline): MNHEY, SVGAGI. CDR3 length equals 15 residues. The CDR3 spells CASGPTGGWDEKLFF. The CDR3 DNA reads TGTGCCAGCGGCCCCACCGGGGGTTGGGATGAAAAACTGTTTTTT.

The gene calls are TRBV7-8 and TRBJ2-7, with TRBD2 as a possible D gene (5 bases). The CDR3 spans 14 residues. Between the trimmed V and J ends, which lost 0 bases and 2 bases, there was a span of 8 bases. Germline V lookup: CDR1 SGHVS, CDR2 FQNEAQ. The CDR3 here is CASSLAVGAYEQYF. CDR3 sequence (DNA): TGTGCCAGCAGCTTAGCGGTGGGAGCCTACGAGCAGTACTTC.

Details on this clonotype: The junction differs from germline at one of its ends, possibly a read error. The chain employs TRBV10-2 and TRBJ2-5; D might be TRBD2 (6 bases). CDR1 and CDR2 (germline): WSHSY, SAAADI. This CDR3 is built from 14 residues. The CDR3 region is CASCESDSGLSQYF. In nucleotides, the CDR3 is TGCGCCAGCTGTGAGTCTGATAGCGGCCTGTCCCAGTACTTC.

V and J are TRBV11-1 and TRBJ2-2, with 8 nucleotides matching TRBD1. This CDR3 has 16 residues. Trimming took 4 bases from V and 4 from J; bases not matched to a gene: 8. Germline CDR1 SGHAT, CDR2 FQDESV (reference sequence). The CDR3 region has the DNA TGTGCCAGCAGCTCACCGGACAGGGCTGTCACCGGGGAGCTGTTTTTT. It yields the protein CASSSPDRAVTGELFF.